This T cell receptor (beta chain) was observed in a study of identical twins. Study outcomes and limitations: Out-of-frame TCR alpha sharing observed in monozygotic twins exceeded model estimates. The study based its conclusions on cross-sectional statistical analysis and did not follow the same donors.

V lost 8 bases and J lost 6; bases outside the gene matches: 7. There are 13 residues in the CDR3. In the case of this clonotype: No antigen is known for it.

In TCRdb, the 5' RACE reads were re-called with MiXCR into one record per CDR3 protein. The profile shows 650,000 to 800,000 distinct CDR3 sequences, over 8.5% of them singletons. Separately, the same data were catalogued under a study of yellow fever vaccine responses in identical twins.

V gene TRBV12-3 or TRBV12-4 combines with J gene TRBJ1-1; TRBD1 agrees at 9 bases. Sequenced material: PBMCs. The sequence was collected from a woman aged 18-29 years in good health. CDR3 bases: TGTGCCAGCGGGGGACAGGGAGGTCCTGAAGCTTTCTTT. Protein: CASGGQGGPEAFF.